This entry features one T cell receptor beta chain sequence. PCR primers comprised 60 Vbeta and 13 Jbeta primers. Data came from immunoSEQ multiplex PCR; TCRdb stores just in-frame clones and leaves some out. The sample includes about 180,000 clones, around 80% of them seen just once. The sample is drawn from a study of cytomegalovirus exposure and HLA in healthy donors. Sampled while nominally healthy, donors likely had unrecorded immune exposures. Germline V CDR1 and CDR2: SGHRS, YFSETQ. V lost 2 bases, J lost 0 bases, and 11 bases lay in between. The CDR3 runs 16 residues. Input material: PBMCs. The origin of this receptor is a girl aged 2 to 10 in good health and CMV-seropositive. J is TRBJ2-2 and V is TRBV5-1; the D gene is possibly TRBD1 (6 bases). Here the CDR3 DNA reads TGCGCCAGCAGCTTATCCGGGACATCGAACACCGGGGAGCTGTTTTTT. This gives the protein CASSLSGTSNTGELFF.